The next 21 T cell receptor beta chains were all read from a single sample in a study of cytomegalovirus exposure and HLA in healthy donors. The PCR employed 60 Vbeta primers together with 13 Jbeta primers. Only in-frame clones appear in the TCRdb table, and some are missing; sequencing was by immunoSEQ multiplex PCR. The table records more than 80,000 clones, around 74% of them present only once. Material: PBMCs. The receptor set was obtained from a female donor in good health and CMV-seropositive.

V usage is TRBV11-2 and J usage is TRBJ2-5; weak D call: TRBD2 (6 bases). The CDR3 totals 15 residues. Germline values: CDR1 SGHAT, CDR2 FQNNGV. The germline V and J ends were trimmed by 5 bases and 6 bases, with 19 bases remaining between them. The CDR3 DNA reads TGTGCCAGCAGCCCCCCGGGCGGGGACGGGCAGACCCAGTACTTC. Amino acid sequence: CASSPPGGDGQTQYF. Using reference TRBV11-2 and TRBJ2-5 for the parts outside the CDR3, the full variable domain is EAGVAQSPRYKIIEKRQSVAFWCNPISGHATLYWYQQILGQGPKLLIQFQNNGVVDDSQLPKDRFSAERLKGVDSTLKIQPAKLEDSAVYLCASSPPGGDGQTQYFGPGTRLLVL.

The sample holds a few counts of this clone. The chain couples TRBV9 to TRBJ2-7; 9 nucleotides align to TRBD2. The germline CDR1 and CDR2 sequences are SGDLS and YYNGEE. The CDR3 has 20 residues. With V trimmed by 4 bases and J by 3 bases, 23 bases remained unmatched. In DNA, the CDR3 is TGTGCCAGCAGCCGCTCCTTCGGGCGGGGGGGTTATTCCATTGGCTACGAGCAGTACTTC. This sequence encodes CASSRSFGRGGYSIGYEQYF. Full variable domain (rest looked up from reference TRBV9 and TRBJ2-7): DSGVTQTPKHLITATGQRVTLRCSPRSGDLSVYWYQQSLDQGLQFLIQYYNGEERAKGNILERFSAQQFPDLHSELNLSSLELGDSALYFCASSRSFGRGGYSIGYEQYFGPGTRLTVT.

The gene calls are TRBV25-1 and TRBJ1-1, with D perhaps matching TRBD1 (5 bases). CDR3 length: 14 amino acids. V shed 3 bases and J shed 6 bases, with 14 bases lying between them. CDR1 and CDR2 from the germline V gene are MGHDK and SYGVNS. CDR3 loop: CASSDPRQSAEAFF. CDR3 coding DNA: TGTGCCAGCAGTGACCCCAGACAGAGCGCTGAAGCTTTCTTT.

V and J are TRBV29-1 and TRBJ2-7, with 7 bases matching TRBD2. Trimming removed 2 bases from V and 5 bases from J; junction bases left unmatched: 6. Germline V gene sequence: CDR1 SQVTM, CDR2 ANQGSEA. This CDR3 has 13 residues. In DNA form, the CDR3 reads TGCAGCGTTGAATCGGGGAGGGGAAACGAGCAGTACTTC. It yields the protein CSVESGRGNEQYF.

The chain uses TRBV2 and TRBJ1-2; 8 bases are a match to TRBD1. The CDR3 has 15 residues. The trim removed 7 bases at V and 2 bases at J, leaving 9 bases unmatched. Germline CDR1 is SNHLY and CDR2 is FYNNEI. As DNA, the CDR3 is TGTGCCAGCAACCCTCGGACAGGGATGAACTATGGCTACACCTTC. Protein product: CASNPRTGMNYGYTF.

V usage is TRBV4-3 and J usage is TRBJ1-4; D possibly corresponds to TRBD1 (6 bases). The ends were cut back, 1 base at V and 5 bases at J, with 11 bases in the middle. Per the germline V gene, CDR1 is LGHNA and CDR2 is YSLEER. This CDR3 is 15 amino acids long. The CDR3 reads CASSQGRGGNEKLFF. For the CDR3, the DNA is TGCGCCAGCAGCCAAGGACGCGGGGGCAATGAAAAACTGTTTTTT.

This chain joins TRBV7-9 and TRBJ2-5; 7 nucleotides line up with TRBD2. The CDR3 covers 14 residues. Looked up from germline, CDR1 is SEHNR and CDR2 is FQNEAQ (reference sequence). V gave up 1 base and J gave up 3 bases; unmatched junction bases: 2. CDR3 sequence reads: CASSLVLAEETQYF. In DNA form, the CDR3 reads TGTGCCAGCAGCTTAGTTCTAGCGGAAGAGACCCAGTACTTC.

This chain links TRBV6-4 with TRBJ1-1; weak D call: TRBD1 (6 bases). Deletions cut 6 bases from V and 1 base from J, with 9 bases between. This CDR3 has 13 amino acids. Per the germline V gene, CDR1 is MRHNA and CDR2 is SNTAGT. CDR3 amino acids: CASSHRENTEAFF. CDR3 sequence (DNA): TGTGCCAGCAGCCACAGGGAGAACACTGAAGCTTTCTTT.

Note on this clone: Other DNA sequences in the same sample also yield this CDR3. DNA of the CDR3: TGTGCCTGGAGTGTCGGGGGGGCTACCGATACGCAGTATTTT. It specifies CAWSVGGATDTQYF. This chain links TRBV30 with TRBJ2-3; TRBD2 matches at 8 bases. With 0 bases clipped from V and 6 bases from J, the junction kept 5 bases outside the gene matches. Germline-derived CDR1 and CDR2 are GTSNPN and SVGIG (reference sequence). The CDR3 covers 14 residues.

The genes are TRBV7-2 and TRBJ2-3; 9 nucleotides match TRBD2. Germline assignment: CDR1 SGHTA and CDR2 FQGNSA. The ends lost 3 bases at V and 0 bases at J; junction bases unmatched: 4. This CDR3 is 16 amino acids long. The CDR3 reads CASSFSGGLSTDTQYF. CDR3 nucleotide sequence: TGTGCCAGCAGCTTTAGCGGGGGACTTAGCACAGATACGCAGTATTTT.

The rearrangement uses TRBV9 and TRBJ1-6; 7 bases agree with TRBD1. The CDR3 spans 13 residues. The germline V gene encodes CDR1 SGDLS and CDR2 YYNGEE. V dropped 3 bases and J dropped 15; count of bases not matched to a gene: 9. The chain's CDR3 is CASSATSGQNLHF. DNA for the CDR3: TGTGCCAGCAGCGCCACTTCGGGACAGAACCTCCACTTT.

The CDR3 spells CASSLADHNYGYTF. The CDR3 DNA reads as TGTGCCAGCAGCTTGGCGGATCATAACTATGGCTACACCTTC. The rearrangement joins TRBV7-2 to TRBJ1-2; D is undetermined. Germline CDR1 reads SGHTA; CDR2 reads FQGNSA. This CDR3 spans 14 amino acids. V was shortened by 3 bases and J by 1 base, with 9 bases between the two germline ends. Looking up the rest from reference TRBV7-2 and TRBJ1-2 gives the full variable domain: GAGVSQSPSNKVTEKGKDVELRCDPISGHTALYWYRQSLGQGLEFLIYFQGNSAPDKSGLPSDRFSAERTGGSVSTLTIQRTQQEDSAVYLCASSLADHNYGYTFGSGTRLTVV.

For the CDR3, the DNA is TGTGCCAGCTGGCCGGCAGGCCTTAGAAACGAGCAGTACTTC. It translates to CASWPAGLRNEQYF. J is TRBJ2-7 and V is TRBV6-5; the D is unclear. CDR1 and CDR2 (germline): MNHEY, SVGAGI. This CDR3 contains 14 residues. V was clipped by 8 bases and J by 5 bases, with 19 bases between them.

This chain uses TRBV5-6 with TRBJ2-2, with TRBD1 matching over 8 bases. This CDR3 spans 16 amino acids. Germline V lookup: CDR1 SGHDT, CDR2 YYEEEE. J lost 1 base, V lost 3 bases, and 5 bases had no gene match. CDR3 DNA sequence: TGTGCCAGCAGCTCCCTGGACAGGGTGAACACCGGGGAGCTGTTTTTT. This encodes CASSSLDRVNTGELFF. The variable domain in full, with the rest retrieved from reference TRBV5-6 and TRBJ2-2, is DAGVTQSPTHLIKTRGQQVTLRCSPKSGHDTVSWYQQALGQGPQFIFQYYEEEERQRGNFPDRFSGHQFPNYSSELNVNALLLGDSALYLCASSSLDRVNTGELFFGEGSRLTVL.

The chain recombines TRBV7-9 with TRBJ2-7; 7 bases match TRBD2. This CDR3 spans 18 amino acids. J gave up 4 bases and V 2 bases, and 17 bases lay outside the gene matches. Germline loops: CDR1 SEHNR, CDR2 FQNEAQ (reference sequence). The CDR3 protein is CASSLNGGWGSRSYEQYF. The CDR3, as DNA: TGTGCCAGCAGCTTAAACGGGGGGTGGGGTAGCCGATCGTACGAGCAGTACTTC.

About this clone itself: Different DNA sequences within this sample yield the same CDR3. This rearrangement joins TRBV7-2 to TRBJ1-1, with D possibly TRBD1 on 5 matching bases. This CDR3 comprises 14 residues. The ends were cut back, 2 bases at V and 5 bases at J, with 12 bases in the middle. CDR1 is SGHTA and CDR2 is FQGNSA in the germline V gene. The CDR3 region is CASSLSGGGTEAFF. In DNA form, the CDR3 reads TGTGCCAGCAGCTTATCTGGGGGGGGGACTGAAGCTTTCTTT.

This clone is deemed medium-sized. The chain recombines TRBV30 with TRBJ1-3, with 7 bases that match TRBD1. Germline values: CDR1 GTSNPN, CDR2 SVGIG (reference sequence). The CDR3 loop spans 14 amino acids. V lost 0 bases and J lost 10; bases outside the gene matches: 9. The CDR3 DNA reads as TGTGCCTGGAGTGTGGAACAGGGGATCGGTACCATATATTTT. This translates into CAWSVEQGIGTIYF.

The DNA for the CDR3 is TGCAGCGTTGAACCAACAGAGGGCACTGAAGCTTTCTTT. Its protein is CSVEPTEGTEAFF. The V and J genes are TRBV29-1 and TRBJ1-1; D call uncertain. CDR3 length equals 13 residues. Germline V gene lookup returns CDR1 SQVTM and CDR2 ANQGSEA. The ends were cut back, 2 bases at V and 4 bases at J, with 11 bases in the middle.

The V and J genes are TRBV29-1 and TRBJ2-7; no firm D call. The V and J ends lost 5 bases and 3 bases respectively, with 14 bases between them. The V gene's germline CDR1 is SQVTM and CDR2 ANQGSEA. There are 13 residues in the CDR3. The CDR3 here is CSVQVAQGYEQYF. CDR3 DNA sequence: TGCAGCGTTCAGGTTGCCCAAGGCTACGAGCAGTACTTC.

This clone has only a few counts. This chain connects TRBV7-8 to TRBJ1-5, with D hard to call. The germline V gene encodes CDR1 SGHVS and CDR2 FQNEAQ. With 1 base removed from V and 11 bases from J, the gap between germline ends came to 21 bases. There are 16 residues in the CDR3. CDR3 sequence: CASSLEGVHLVMTQHF. CDR3 sequence (DNA): TGTGCCAGCAGCTTAGAAGGAGTCCATCTTGTGATGACCCAGCATTTT.

The sample holds one count of this clone. The chain recombines TRBV7-8 with TRBJ1-5; 9 positions match TRBD1. Germline V gene sequence: CDR1 SGHVS, CDR2 FQNEAQ. This CDR3 is built from 17 residues. Trimming took 6 bases from V and 6 from J; bases not matched to a gene: 15. The CDR3 DNA sequence: TGTGCCAGCAGGCAGGGGAGGGTGACAGGGGGGCTTCAGCCCCAGCATTTT. It yields the protein CASRQGRVTGGLQPQHF.